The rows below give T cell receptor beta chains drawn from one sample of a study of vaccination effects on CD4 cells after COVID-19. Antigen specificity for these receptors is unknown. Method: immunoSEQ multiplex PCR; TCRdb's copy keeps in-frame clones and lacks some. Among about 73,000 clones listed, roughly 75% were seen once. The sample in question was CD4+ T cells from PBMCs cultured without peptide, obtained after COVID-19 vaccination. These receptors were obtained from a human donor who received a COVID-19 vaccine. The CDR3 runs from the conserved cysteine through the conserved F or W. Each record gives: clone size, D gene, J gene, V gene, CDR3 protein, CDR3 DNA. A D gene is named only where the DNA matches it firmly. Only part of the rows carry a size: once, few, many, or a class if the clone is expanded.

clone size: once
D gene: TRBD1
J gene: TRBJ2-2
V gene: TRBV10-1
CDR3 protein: CASSEMAGGTTGELFF
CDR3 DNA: TGCGCCAGCAGTGAGATGGCAGGGGGCACCACCGGGGAGCTGTTTTTT

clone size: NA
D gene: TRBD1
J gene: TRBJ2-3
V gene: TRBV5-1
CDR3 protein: CASSLGTGTDTQYF
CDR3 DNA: TGCGCCAGCAGCTTGGGGACAGGGACAGATACGCAGTATTTT

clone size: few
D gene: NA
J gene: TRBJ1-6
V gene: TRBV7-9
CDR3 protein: CASTRGNSPLHF
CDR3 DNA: TGTGCCAGCACTCGGGGGAACTCACCCCTCCACTTT

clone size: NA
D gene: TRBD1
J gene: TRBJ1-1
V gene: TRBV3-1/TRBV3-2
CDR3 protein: CASSPGQGSQGAFF
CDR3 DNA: TGTGCCAGCAGCCCGGGACAGGGGTCCCAAGGGGCTTTCTTT

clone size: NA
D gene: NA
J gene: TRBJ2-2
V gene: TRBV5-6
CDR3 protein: CASSLEMLRSQGGELFF
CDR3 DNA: TGTGCCAGCAGCTTGGAGATGCTTCGGAGCCAAGGTGGGGAGCTGTTTTTT

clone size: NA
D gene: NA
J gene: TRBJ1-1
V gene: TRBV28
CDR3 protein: CASGSKKRTEAFF
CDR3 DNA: TGTGCCAGCGGTTCGAAAAAGAGGACTGAAGCTTTCTTT

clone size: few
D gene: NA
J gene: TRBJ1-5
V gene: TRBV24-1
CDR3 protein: CATPRRFELPQHF
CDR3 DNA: TGTGCCACCCCTCGGAGATTCGAGCTGCCCCAGCATTTT

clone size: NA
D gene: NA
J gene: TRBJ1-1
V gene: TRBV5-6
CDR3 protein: CASSKSSEAFF
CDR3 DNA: TGTGCCAGCAGTAAGTCGAGTGAAGCTTTCTTT

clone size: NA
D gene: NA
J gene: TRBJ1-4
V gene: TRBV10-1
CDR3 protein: CASSSGQDSEKLFF
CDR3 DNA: TGCGCCAGCAGTTCGGGCCAGGACTCGGAAAAACTGTTTTTT

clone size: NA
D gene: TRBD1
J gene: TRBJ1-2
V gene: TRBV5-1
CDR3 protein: CASRGPRGHSTNYGYTF
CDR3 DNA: TGCGCCAGCAGGGGGCCCAGGGGGCATTCTACTAACTATGGCTACACCTTC

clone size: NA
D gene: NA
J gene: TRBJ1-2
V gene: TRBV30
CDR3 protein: CAWTPRVLGGYTF
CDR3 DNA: TGTGCCTGGACCCCTCGGGTATTAGGTGGCTACACCTTC

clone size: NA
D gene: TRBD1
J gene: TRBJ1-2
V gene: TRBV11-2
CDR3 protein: CASSTPGQANYGYTF
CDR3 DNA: TGTGCCAGCAGCACCCCGGGACAGGCTAACTATGGCTACACCTTC

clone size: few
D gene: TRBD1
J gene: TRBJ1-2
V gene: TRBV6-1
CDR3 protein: CASSEAIRGTGRDGYTF
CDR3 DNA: TGTGCCAGCAGTGAAGCTATCCGCGGGACAGGGAGGGATGGCTACACCTTC

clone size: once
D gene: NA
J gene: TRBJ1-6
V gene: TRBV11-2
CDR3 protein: CASNKAPGLDSPLHF
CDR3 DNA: TGTGCCAGCAATAAAGCGCCAGGGCTGGATTCACCCCTCCACTTT

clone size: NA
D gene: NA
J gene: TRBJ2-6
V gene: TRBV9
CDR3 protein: CASSVAPFTGANVLTF
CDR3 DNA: TGTGCCAGCAGCGTAGCCCCCTTTACTGGGGCCAACGTCCTGACTTTC

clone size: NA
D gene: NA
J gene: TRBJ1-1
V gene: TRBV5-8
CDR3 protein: CASEIFTEAFF
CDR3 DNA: TGTGCCAGCGAAATTTTCACTGAAGCTTTCTTT

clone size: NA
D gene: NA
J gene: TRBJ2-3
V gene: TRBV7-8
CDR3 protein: CASSDSGGGGTDTQYF
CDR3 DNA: TGTGCCAGCAGCGACTCCGGGGGCGGGGGCACAGATACGCAGTATTTT

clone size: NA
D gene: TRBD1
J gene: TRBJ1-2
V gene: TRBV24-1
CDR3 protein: CATSDPTGGAYGYTF
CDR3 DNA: TGTGCCACCAGTGACCCGACAGGGGGCGCGTATGGCTACACCTTC

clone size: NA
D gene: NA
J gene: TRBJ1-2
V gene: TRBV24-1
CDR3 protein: CATSDPSGSYGYTF
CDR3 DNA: TGTGCCACCAGTGACCCGTCCGGTAGTTATGGCTACACCTTC

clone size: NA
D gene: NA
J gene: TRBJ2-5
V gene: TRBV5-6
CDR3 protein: CASSLVLGAQETQYF
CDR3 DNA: TGTGCCAGCAGCTTGGTCTTGGGAGCACAAGAGACCCAGTACTTC

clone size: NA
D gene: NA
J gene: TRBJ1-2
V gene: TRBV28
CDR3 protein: CASSLSRDWLHTF
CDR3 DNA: TGTGCCAGCAGTTTATCCCGGGACTGGCTTCATACCTTC

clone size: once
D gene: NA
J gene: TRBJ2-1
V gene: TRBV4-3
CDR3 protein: CASSQESGELRSYNEQFF
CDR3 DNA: TGCGCCAGCAGCCAAGAATCTGGGGAGCTGAGATCCTACAATGAGCAGTTCTTC

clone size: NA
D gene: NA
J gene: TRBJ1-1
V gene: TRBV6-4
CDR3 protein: CASSLDRIGNTEAFF
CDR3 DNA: TGTGCCAGCAGCCTAGACAGGATCGGGAACACTGAAGCTTTCTTT

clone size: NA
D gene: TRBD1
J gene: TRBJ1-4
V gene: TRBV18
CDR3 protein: CASSGDRDEKLFF
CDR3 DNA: TGTGCCAGCTCAGGGGACAGGGATGAAAAACTGTTTTTT

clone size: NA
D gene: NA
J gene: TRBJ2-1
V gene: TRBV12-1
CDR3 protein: CASSFGLALDYNEQFF
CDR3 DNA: TGTGCCAGCAGCTTTGGACTAGCGTTAGACTACAATGAGCAGTTCTTC

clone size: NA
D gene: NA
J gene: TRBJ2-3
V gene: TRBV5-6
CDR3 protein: CASSLIVDTDTQYF
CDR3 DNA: TGTGCCAGCAGCTTGATCGTAGACACAGATACGCAGTATTTT

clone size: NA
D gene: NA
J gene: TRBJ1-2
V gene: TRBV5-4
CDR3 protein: CASSSYMAGYGYTF
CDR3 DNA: TGTGCCAGCAGCTCCTATATGGCAGGATATGGCTACACCTTC

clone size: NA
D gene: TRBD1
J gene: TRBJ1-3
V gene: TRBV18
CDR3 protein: CASFRTGWLDTIYF
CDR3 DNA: TGTGCCAGCTTTCGGACAGGGTGGTTGGACACCATATATTTT

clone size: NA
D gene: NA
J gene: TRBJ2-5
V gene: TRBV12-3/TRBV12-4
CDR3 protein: CASSLASGETQYF
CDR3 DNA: TGTGCCAGCAGTTTAGCATCGGGCGAGACCCAGTACTTC

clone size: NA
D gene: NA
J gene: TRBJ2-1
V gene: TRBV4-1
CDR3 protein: CASSQGDEQFF
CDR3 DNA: TGCGCCAGCAGCCAAGGGGATGAGCAGTTCTTC

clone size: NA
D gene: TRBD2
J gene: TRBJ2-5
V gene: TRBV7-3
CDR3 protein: CASSPGLAGGPSETQYF
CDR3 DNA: TGTGCCAGCAGCCCAGGACTAGCGGGGGGGCCGTCGGAGACCCAGTACTTC

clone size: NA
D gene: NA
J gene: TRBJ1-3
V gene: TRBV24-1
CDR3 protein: CATSDSTGPAAGIYF
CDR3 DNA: TGTGCCACCAGTGATTCCACGGGCCCAGCCGCCGGGATATATTTT

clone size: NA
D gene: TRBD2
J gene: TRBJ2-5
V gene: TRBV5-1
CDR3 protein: CASKLAGGETQYF
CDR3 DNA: TGCGCCAGCAAGCTAGCGGGGGGTGAGACCCAGTACTTC